This T cell receptor (beta chain) was recorded in a study of T-cell reconstitution after alpha-beta-depleted transplantation in children. Preparation of the TCRbeta library used unique molecular identifiers. TCRdb re-derived calls from the PCR reads in MiXCR, one entry per CDR3 protein. The data hold about 480,000 distinct CDR3 sequences, with around 12% observed a single time. V shed 0 bases and J shed 2 bases, with 18 bases lying between them. The CDR3 consists of 17 residues. Per the germline V gene, CDR1 is DFQATT and CDR2 is SNEGSKA (reference sequence). This clonotype was recorded many times. The sample was PBMCs from the stem cell graft donor, taken from the stem cell graft. The receptor was derived from a human donor who donated a stem cell graft to a child with combined immunodeficiency. The chain uses TRBV20-1 and TRBJ2-3; tentatively, D is TRBD1 or TRBD2 (6 bases each). The CDR3 region has the DNA TGCAGTGCTAGAGATCTGGGATCCGGGGGCGACACAGATACGCAGTATTTT. It specifies CSARDLGSGGDTDTQYF.